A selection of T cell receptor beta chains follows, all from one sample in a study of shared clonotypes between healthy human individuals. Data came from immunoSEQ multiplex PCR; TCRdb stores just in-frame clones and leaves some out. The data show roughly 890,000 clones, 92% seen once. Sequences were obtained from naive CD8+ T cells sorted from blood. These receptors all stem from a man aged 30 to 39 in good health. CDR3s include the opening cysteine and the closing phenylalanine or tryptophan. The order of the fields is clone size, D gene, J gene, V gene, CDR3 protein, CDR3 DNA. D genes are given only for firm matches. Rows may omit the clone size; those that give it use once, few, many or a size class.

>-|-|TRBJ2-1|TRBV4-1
CASSQEGDPRYNEQFF
TGCGCCAGCAGCCAAGAAGGGGACCCCCGCTACAATGAGCAGTTCTTC
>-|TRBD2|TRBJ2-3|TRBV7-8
CASSLRGTSGASTDTQYF
TGTGCCAGCAGCCTCAGAGGGACTAGCGGGGCTAGCACAGATACGCAGTATTTT
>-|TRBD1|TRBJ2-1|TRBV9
CASSVVGGAYNEQFF
TGTGCCAGCAGCGTAGTAGGGGGCGCCTACAATGAGCAGTTCTTC
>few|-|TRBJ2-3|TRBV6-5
CASGLISTDTQYF
TGTGCCAGCGGTCTGATAAGCACAGATACGCAGTATTTT
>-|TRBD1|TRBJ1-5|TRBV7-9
CASSLEPGGDQPQHF
TGTGCCAGCAGCTTAGAGCCAGGGGGTGATCAGCCCCAGCATTTT
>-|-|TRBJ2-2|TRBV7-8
CASSLGLALTNTGELFF
TGTGCCAGCAGCTTAGGGCTAGCCTTAACGAACACCGGGGAGCTGTTTTTT
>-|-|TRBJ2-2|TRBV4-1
CASSQDTAGDRGGGELFF
TGCGCCAGCAGCCAAGACACCGCGGGAGACAGAGGGGGCGGGGAGCTGTTTTTT
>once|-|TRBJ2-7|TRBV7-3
CASSLTPSGRTYEQYF
TGTGCCAGCAGCTTAACCCCATCCGGGAGAACCTACGAGCAGTACTTC
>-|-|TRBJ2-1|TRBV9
CASSTWLGSAPYNEQFF
TGTGCCAGCAGCACATGGCTGGGGAGTGCACCCTACAATGAGCAGTTCTTC
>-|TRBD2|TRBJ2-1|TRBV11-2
CASSWGRGSTYNEQFF
TGTGCCAGCAGCTGGGGCCGCGGGAGCACCTACAATGAGCAGTTCTTC
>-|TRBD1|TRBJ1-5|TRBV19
CASSMGQGYRNQPQHF
TGTGCCAGTAGTATGGGACAGGGGTACCGCAATCAGCCCCAGCATTTT
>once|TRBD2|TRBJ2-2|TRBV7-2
CASSQVRGGSMGGELFF
TGTGCCAGCAGCCAGGTTCGCGGCGGGAGTATGGGCGGGGAGCTGTTTTTT
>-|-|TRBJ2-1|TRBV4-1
CASSQEPGASYNEQFF
TGCGCCAGCAGCCAGGAACCAGGGGCCTCCTACAATGAGCAGTTCTTC
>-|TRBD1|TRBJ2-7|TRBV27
CASRQGTASTYEQYF
TGTGCCAGCAGACAAGGGACAGCCTCGACCTACGAGCAGTACTTC
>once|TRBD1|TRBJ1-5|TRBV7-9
CASRSGQGNQPQHF
TGTGCCAGCAGATCGGGACAGGGAAATCAGCCCCAGCATTTT
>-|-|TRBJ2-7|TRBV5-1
CASSLFPGDYEQYF
TGCGCCAGCAGCTTATTTCCAGGGGACTACGAGCAGTACTTC
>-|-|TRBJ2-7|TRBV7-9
CASSFVQGYEQYF
TGTGCCAGCAGCTTTGTCCAGGGGTACGAGCAGTACTTC
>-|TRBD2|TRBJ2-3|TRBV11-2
CASSSIAGAGTDTQYF
TGTGCCAGCAGCTCAATAGCGGGAGCGGGCACAGATACGCAGTATTTT
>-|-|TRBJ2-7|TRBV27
CASSLNARAYEQYF
TGTGCCAGCAGTTTAAATGCCAGGGCCTACGAGCAGTACTTC
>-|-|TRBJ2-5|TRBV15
CATSRALNPGWETQYF
TGTGCCACCAGCAGAGCCCTGAATCCGGGTTGGGAGACCCAGTACTTC
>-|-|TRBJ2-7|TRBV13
CASSLQTGINYSYEQYF
TGTGCCAGCAGCCTACAAACCGGGATTAACTACTCCTACGAGCAGTACTTC
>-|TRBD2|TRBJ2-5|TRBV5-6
CASSHGTNQETQYF
TGTGCCAGCAGCCACGGGACTAACCAAGAGACCCAGTACTTC
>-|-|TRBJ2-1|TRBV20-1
CSASQKNEQFF
TGCAGTGCTAGTCAGAAAAATGAGCAGTTCTTC
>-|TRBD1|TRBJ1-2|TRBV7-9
CASSLVGQGSYGYTF
TGTGCCAGCAGCTTAGTGGGACAGGGGAGCTATGGCTACACCTTC
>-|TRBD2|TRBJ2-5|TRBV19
CASSILAGGQETQYF
TGTGCCAGTAGTATACTAGCGGGAGGGCAAGAGACCCAGTACTTC
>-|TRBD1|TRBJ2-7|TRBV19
CASSIRDSVGEQYF
TGTGCCAGTAGTATAAGGGACAGCGTGGGGGAGCAGTACTTC
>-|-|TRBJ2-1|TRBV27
CASSSPGRNEQFF
TGTGCCAGCAGTTCCCCTGGCAGGAATGAGCAGTTCTTC
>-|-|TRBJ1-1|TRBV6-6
CASSNRQNTEAFF
TGTGCCAGCAGTAACAGGCAGAACACTGAAGCTTTCTTT
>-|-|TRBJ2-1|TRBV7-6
CASSSQRSQLDEQFF
TGTGCCAGCAGCTCTCAGCGGAGCCAATTGGATGAGCAGTTCTTC
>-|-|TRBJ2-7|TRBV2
CASTKAPGSYEQYF
TGTGCCAGTACCAAGGCTCCCGGTTCCTACGAGCAGTACTTC
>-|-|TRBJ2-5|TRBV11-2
CASNDPPLGEETQYF
TGTGCCAGCAACGACCCCCCACTAGGGGAAGAGACCCAGTACTTC
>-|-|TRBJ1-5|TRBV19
CASSILLLGNQPQHF
TGTGCCAGTAGTATATTACTACTAGGCAATCAGCCCCAGCATTTT
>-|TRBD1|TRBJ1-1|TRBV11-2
CASSLGSGTGEAFF
TGTGCCAGCAGCTTAGGGTCGGGGACAGGGGAAGCTTTCTTT
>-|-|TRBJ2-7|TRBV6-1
CASSETTTYEQYF
TGTGCCAGCAGTGAAACGACCACCTACGAGCAGTACTTC
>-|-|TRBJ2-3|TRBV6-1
CASSELALTSTDTQYF
TGTGCCAGCAGTGAGTTGGCATTGACTAGCACAGATACGCAGTATTTT
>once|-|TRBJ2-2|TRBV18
CASSPMLETNTGELFF
TGTGCCAGCTCACCAATGCTAGAGACTAACACCGGGGAGCTGTTTTTT
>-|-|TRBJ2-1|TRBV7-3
CASSLTLVSSRNEQFF
TGTGCCAGCAGCTTAACGCTAGTGTCGAGTCGAAATGAGCAGTTCTTC
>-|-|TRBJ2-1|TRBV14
CASSPGLAVYNEQFF
TGTGCCAGCAGCCCCGGGTTAGCAGTCTACAATGAGCAGTTCTTC
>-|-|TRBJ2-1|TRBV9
CASSVYHRDESYNEQFF
TGTGCCAGCAGCGTATACCACCGGGACGAATCCTACAATGAGCAGTTCTTC
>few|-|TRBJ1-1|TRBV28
CASSYRILNTEAFF
TGTGCCAGCAGTTACAGGATTTTGAACACTGAAGCTTTCTTT
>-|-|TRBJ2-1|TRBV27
CASSLWANSEGNEQFF
TGTGCCAGCAGTTTATGGGCTAATAGTGAGGGTAATGAGCAGTTCTTC